The clone carrying this TCR beta chain occurred a few times. The data were obtained in a study of T cells of healthy individuals. TCRdb fed the 5' RACE reads into MiXCR, producing one record per CDR3 protein. The table shows approximately 100,000 distinct CDR3 sequences, with 15% to 20% occurring only once. This receptor was identified in a human donor in good health.

The CDR3 DNA follows: TGTGCCAGCAGCCAAGAGGGGGGCCCCACAGATACGCAGTATTTT. It specifies CASSQEGGPTDTQYF. The chain is built from TRBV4-2 and TRBJ2-3; the D gene could be TRBD1 or TRBD2 (6 bases each). Germline V gene lookup returns CDR1 LGHNA and CDR2 YNFKEQ. V gave up 0 bases and J gave up 2 bases, with 9 bases separating them. The CDR3 runs to 15 residues.